The 32 T cell receptor beta chains below come from one sample, sequenced in a study of OX40 agonist ivuxolimab in advanced cancers. Sequenced by immunoSEQ multiplex PCR; TCRdb stores in-frame clones only, minus some. In the table there are nearly 45,000 clones, about 90% of which are singletons. Sequenced material: CD4+ or CD8+ T cells sorted from blood, taken in a trial of the OX40 agonist ivuxolimab. The receptors come from an adult with an advanced solid tumor such as melanoma, head and neck, liver or kidney cancer.

V usage is TRBV9 and J usage is TRBJ2-5; 13 bases are a match to TRBD2. There are 17 residues in the CDR3. V dropped 3 bases and J dropped 5; count of bases not matched to a gene: 10. Germline assignment: CDR1 SGDLS and CDR2 YYNGEE. Here the CDR3 reads CASSAPTSGRFWETQYF. CDR3 nucleotides: TGTGCCAGCAGCGCGCCGACTAGCGGGAGGTTCTGGGAGACCCAGTACTTC.

The chain joins TRBV23-1 to TRBJ2-2, with D possibly matching TRBD1 (5 bases). TRBV23-1 is an ORF; its function is uncertain. The CDR3 has 15 amino acids. The V end was cut by 6 bases, the J end by 0 bases, with 11 bases between. This CDR3 reads CASSQKGSNTGELFF. The CDR3 coding sequence is TGCGCCAGCAGCCAAAAGGGGTCGAACACCGGGGAGCTGTTTTTT.

This clone has only one observation. The chain joins TRBV7-6 to TRBJ2-1; possibly TRBD1 or TRBD2 for D (5 bases each). V lost 0 bases, J lost 8 bases, and 17 bases lay in between. Germline CDR1 reads SGHVS; CDR2 reads FNYEAQ. The CDR3 has 16 residues. The CDR3 coding sequence is TGTGCCAGCAGCTTAGCGGGGGTGGTGGGTCGCGATGAGCAGTTCTTC. It specifies CASSLAGVVGRDEQFF.

This chain connects TRBV27 to TRBJ2-7; D assignment may be TRBD1 or TRBD2 (6 bases each). The CDR3 contains 16 residues. Between the trimmed V and J ends, which lost 6 bases and 0 bases, there was a span of 18 bases. Germline assignment: CDR1 MNHEY and CDR2 SMNVEV (reference sequence). CDR3 coding DNA: TGTGCCAGCAGCCTAGGGGGGACACAACTCTCCTACGAGCAGTACTTC. It yields the protein CASSLGGTQLSYEQYF.

This clone was observed once. The chain links TRBV7-8 to TRBJ2-2; tentative D call: TRBD1 (6 bases). V gave up 1 base and J gave up 0 bases, with 6 bases separating them. The germline V gene encodes CDR1 SGHVS and CDR2 FQNEAQ. This CDR3 region has 15 residues. The CDR3 DNA reads TGTGCCAGCAGCTTAGGGACAGCGAACACCGGGGAGCTGTTTTTT. As protein: CASSLGTANTGELFF.

The chain combines TRBV10-3 with TRBJ2-7, with TRBD2 matching over 12 bases. The CDR3 is made up of 17 amino acids. Germline-derived CDR1 and CDR2 are ENHRY and SYGVKD. J gave up 0 bases and V 6 bases, and 9 bases lay outside the gene matches. CDR3 coding DNA: TGTGCCATCAGCGATCCGGGACTAGCGGGCGTCTCCTACGAGCAGTACTTC. Protein: CAISDPGLAGVSYEQYF.

This clone is a singleton in its sample. V usage is TRBV30 and J usage is TRBJ2-1, with D perhaps being TRBD1 or TRBD2 (5 bases each). V dropped 1 base and J dropped 4 bases, with 8 bases sitting between them. The CDR3 is 13 amino acids. Germline V gene data show CDR1 as GTSNPN and CDR2 as SVGIG (reference sequence). The CDR3: CAWSAGTYNEQFF. CDR3 sequence (DNA): TGTGCCTGGAGTGCGGGGACGTACAATGAGCAGTTCTTC.

This clone came up once. This chain links TRBV14 with TRBJ2-1; D uncertain. The CDR3 runs to 12 residues. V gave up 2 bases and J gave up 10 bases, with 9 bases separating them. Germline loops: CDR1 SGHDN, CDR2 FVKESK. CDR3 sequence: CASSQPAREQFF. In DNA, the CDR3 is TGTGCCAGCAGCCAACCGGCCCGCGAGCAGTTCTTC.

V usage is TRBV27 and J usage is TRBJ2-1; TRBD1 matches at 7 bases. V shed 5 bases and J 1 base; nucleotides not matched to a gene: 5. CDR3 length: 15 amino acids. CDR1 and CDR2 from the germline V gene are MNHEY and SMNVEV (reference sequence). CDR3 loop: CASSAGTVSYNEQFF. The CDR3 coding sequence is TGTGCCAGCAGTGCCGGGACAGTATCCTACAATGAGCAGTTCTTC.

The chain links TRBV6-1 to TRBJ2-1, with D perhaps TRBD2 (6 bases). Trimming stripped 7 bases from V and 7 bases from J, with 17 bases between. The CDR3 is 14 amino acids. The V gene's germline CDR1 is MNHNS and CDR2 SASEGT. The DNA of the CDR3 is TGTGCCAGCAACCCACTGGGGGGTAATAATGAGCAGTTCTTC. Translating it yields CASNPLGGNNEQFF.

The V call is TRBV11-2, the J call TRBJ2-7; TRBD1 is a possible D gene (6 bases). This CDR3 has 14 residues. Deletions cut 5 bases from V and 6 bases from J, with 17 bases between. Per germline, CDR1 SGHAT and CDR2 FQNNGV. The CDR3 here is CASSPSGGWGEQYF. DNA for the CDR3: TGTGCCAGCAGCCCGAGTGGGGGCTGGGGCGAGCAGTACTTC.

V is TRBV12-5 and J is TRBJ2-1, with TRBD2 matching over 7 bases. V shed 6 bases and J 7 bases; nucleotides not matched to a gene: 3. This CDR3 has 12 amino acids. Per germline, CDR1 LGHNT and CDR2 FRNRAP. In nucleotides, the CDR3 is TGTGCTAGTGGGCCCGGGGGGAATGAGCAGTTCTTC. Its protein product is CASGPGGNEQFF.

A few counts support this clone. This rearrangement joins TRBV7-9 to TRBJ2-7; D uncertain. The CDR3 is made up of 13 amino acids. Germline values: CDR1 SEHNR, CDR2 FQNEAQ (reference sequence). Trimming shortened V by 1 base and J by 4 bases, and 8 bases separated the two germline ends. The CDR3 sequence is CASSLGSGYEQYF. The CDR3 DNA follows: TGTGCCAGCAGCTTAGGAAGTGGATACGAGCAGTACTTC.

The chain carries TRBV7-9 and TRBJ2-7; 7 positions match TRBD1. The CDR3 runs to 13 residues. Looked up from germline, CDR1 is SEHNR and CDR2 is FQNEAQ (reference sequence). V shed 3 bases, J shed 6 bases, and the junction held 5 bases outside the gene matches. CDR3 coding DNA: TGTGCCAGCAGCTTGTACGACAGGGTCGAGCAGTACTTC. Amino acid sequence: CASSLYDRVEQYF.

In its sample, this clone was seen once. The chain combines TRBV5-4 with TRBJ1-2, with unresolved D. Germline loops: CDR1 SGHNT, CDR2 YYREEE (reference sequence). The CDR3 extends over 13 amino acids. The V end was cut by 5 bases, the J end by 8 bases, with 16 bases between. In DNA, the CDR3 is TGTGCCAGCAGTCTCGACAAGTGGAACGGCTACACCTTC. Translating it yields CASSLDKWNGYTF.

J is TRBJ1-4 and V is TRBV30; D is unclear. Germline V gives CDR1 GTSNPN, CDR2 SVGIG (reference sequence). The CDR3 has 15 residues. Trimming pared 5 bases from V and 8 bases from J, leaving 21 bases between. The CDR3 protein is CAWRPPDPTWEKLFF. The CDR3 coding sequence is TGTGCCTGGCGCCCGCCGGACCCGACCTGGGAAAAACTGTTTTTT.

The gene calls are TRBV9 and TRBJ2-3; D is possibly TRBD2 (5 bases). This CDR3 region has 12 residues. Germline CDR1 reads SGDLS; CDR2 reads YYNGEE. V lost 0 bases and J 8 bases, leaving 7 bases between the germline ends. CDR3 coding DNA: TGTGCCAGCAGCGTAGGGACTGGTACGCAGTATTTT. It specifies CASSVGTGTQYF.

This chain's CDR3 is CASSFYRGGWNTEAFF. In nucleotides, the CDR3 is TGCGCCAGCAGCTTTTACAGGGGGGGATGGAACACTGAAGCTTTCTTT. V is TRBV5-1 and J is TRBJ1-1; 8 positions match TRBD1. The CDR3 runs 16 residues. Germline CDR1 reads SGHRS; CDR2 reads YFSETQ. The trim removed 2 bases at V and 1 base at J, leaving 7 bases unmatched.

The chain couples TRBV29-1 to TRBJ2-7; TRBD1 might be the D (6 bases). Germline-derived CDR1 and CDR2 are SQVTM and ANQGSEA. V gave up 4 bases and J gave up 4 bases, with 20 bases separating them. The CDR3 has 15 residues. In DNA, the CDR3 is TGCAGCGTTGTCATGAGGCAGGGGTGGTTTTACGAGCAGTACTTC. This sequence encodes CSVVMRQGWFYEQYF.

The chain employs TRBV7-3 and TRBJ1-3; D is unclear. Trimming pared 2 bases from V and 3 bases from J, leaving 8 bases between. The germline gives CDR1 SGHTA, CDR2 FQGTGA. There are 14 residues in the CDR3. The CDR3 here is CASSLGGFGNTIYF. The CDR3 region has the DNA TGTGCCAGCAGCTTAGGCGGGTTTGGAAACACCATATATTTT. Together with reference TRBV7-3 and TRBJ1-3, the CDR3 gives the full variable domain: GAGVSQTPSNKVTEKGKYVELRCDPISGHTALYWYRQSLGQGPEFLIYFQGTGAADDSGLPNDRFFAVRPEGSVSTLKIQRTERGDSAVYLCASSLGGFGNTIYFGEGSWLTVV.

The V and J genes are TRBV30 and TRBJ1-3; no reliable D call. The CDR3 length is 12 residues. Germline values: CDR1 GTSNPN, CDR2 SVGIG (reference sequence). V was shortened by 7 bases and J by 0 bases, with 7 bases between the two germline ends. CDR3 sequence reads: CASPASGNTIYF. In nucleotides, the CDR3 is TGTGCCTCCCCCGCCTCTGGAAACACCATATATTTT.

The chain employs TRBV5-1 and TRBJ1-2; 7 bases are a match to TRBD1. Trimming took 5 bases from V and 3 from J; bases not matched to a gene: 10. Germline CDR1 SGHRS, CDR2 YFSETQ. This CDR3 contains 15 residues. The CDR3 DNA follows: TGCGCCAGCAGGAGTACAGGGGACCGTCACTATGGCTACACCTTC. As protein: CASRSTGDRHYGYTF.

The chain joins TRBV10-2 to TRBJ1-1; D gene unclear. The CDR3 is 19 amino acids. Germline assignment: CDR1 WSHSY and CDR2 SAAADI. V lost 0 bases, J lost 0 bases, and 20 bases lay in between. CDR3 sequence reads: CASSESKIYGRLMNTEAFF. CDR3 sequence (DNA): TGCGCCAGCAGTGAGTCGAAGATTTACGGGAGACTAATGAACACTGAAGCTTTCTTT.

V gene TRBV2 combines with J gene TRBJ2-1, with unresolved D. This CDR3 spans 12 amino acids. The V gene's germline CDR1 is SNHLY and CDR2 FYNNEI. V was trimmed by 6 bases and J by 9 bases, leaving 12 bases between them. CDR3 bases: TGTGCCAGCAGCGCCGATGTAGGTGAGCAGTTCTTC. It translates to CASSADVGEQFF.

The chain joins TRBV19 to TRBJ2-6; D unresolved. Germline V gene sequence: CDR1 LNHDA, CDR2 SQIVND (reference sequence). The CDR3 length is 18 residues. V lost 5 bases to trimming and J lost 5 bases, with 22 bases between them. The CDR3 DNA reads as TGTGCCAGTAGTGATTTATCGACATCACAAAGTCGGGCCAACGTCCTGACTTTC. This sequence encodes CASSDLSTSQSRANVLTF.

The V gene is TRBV10-3, the J gene TRBJ1-1; D not resolved. The CDR3 has 13 residues. Germline CDR1 ENHRY, CDR2 SYGVKD. Trimming cost V 4 bases and J 7 bases, with 13 bases left between them. The CDR3 reads CAISARETGEAFF. As DNA, the CDR3 is TGTGCCATCAGTGCAAGGGAAACGGGTGAAGCTTTCTTT.

The CDR3 protein is CAISPGQTYEQYF. In nucleotides, the CDR3 is TGTGCCATCAGTCCGGGACAAACATACGAGCAGTACTTC. This chain uses TRBV10-3 with TRBJ2-7, with a possible D match to TRBD1 (6 bases). From germline, CDR1 is ENHRY and CDR2 SYGVKD. The germline V and J ends were trimmed by 5 bases and 4 bases, with 12 bases remaining between them. The CDR3 covers 13 residues.

The chain couples TRBV9 to TRBJ1-2; D may be TRBD1 (5 bases). The CDR3 loop spans 12 amino acids. The V gene's germline CDR1 is SGDLS and CDR2 YYNGEE. V was clipped by 5 bases and J by 7 bases, with 12 bases between them. CDR3 nucleotides: TGTGCCAGCAGGGCCTTGGGGGGTGGCTACACCTTC. Translation gives CASRALGGGYTF.

CDR3 sequence: CASSLEGRSYEQYF. The CDR3 nucleotides read TGTGCCAGCAGCTTGGAGGGACGTTCCTACGAGCAGTACTTC. The V gene is TRBV5-4, the J gene TRBJ2-7; tentatively, D is TRBD1 or TRBD2 (5 bases each). This CDR3 spans 14 amino acids. The ends were cut back, 0 bases at V and 1 base at J, with 8 bases in the middle. CDR1 SGHNT and CDR2 YYREEE come from the germline V gene (reference sequence).

The chain couples TRBV7-9 to TRBJ2-2; D uncertain. Germline V gives CDR1 SEHNR, CDR2 FQNEAQ (reference sequence). The CDR3 extends over 12 amino acids. V was shortened by 1 base and J by 4 bases, with 1 base between the two germline ends. This chain's CDR3 is CASSLGTGELFF. The CDR3 DNA reads TGTGCCAGCAGCTTAGGCACCGGGGAGCTGTTTTTT.

This clone was counted a single time. The CDR3 DNA is TGTGCCAGCAGTTTAGGGGGACGGGGTAGCAATCAGCCCCAGCATTTT. This gives the protein CASSLGGRGSNQPQHF. The chain uses TRBV28 and TRBJ1-5, with TRBD1 as a possible D gene (5 bases). The germline gives CDR1 MDHEN, CDR2 SYDVKM. The V and J ends lost 2 bases and 0 bases respectively, with 11 bases between them. CDR3 length: 16 residues.

This sequence joins TRBV10-3 and TRBJ2-1; tentative D call: TRBD2 (5 bases). Per the germline V gene, CDR1 is ENHRY and CDR2 is SYGVKD. Trimming took off 3 bases at V and 4 bases at J, with 13 bases between the two ends. The CDR3 runs to 15 residues. The CDR3 loop is CAISDSTGRYNEQFF. The CDR3 coding sequence is TGTGCCATCAGTGATTCCACGGGAAGATACAATGAGCAGTTCTTC.